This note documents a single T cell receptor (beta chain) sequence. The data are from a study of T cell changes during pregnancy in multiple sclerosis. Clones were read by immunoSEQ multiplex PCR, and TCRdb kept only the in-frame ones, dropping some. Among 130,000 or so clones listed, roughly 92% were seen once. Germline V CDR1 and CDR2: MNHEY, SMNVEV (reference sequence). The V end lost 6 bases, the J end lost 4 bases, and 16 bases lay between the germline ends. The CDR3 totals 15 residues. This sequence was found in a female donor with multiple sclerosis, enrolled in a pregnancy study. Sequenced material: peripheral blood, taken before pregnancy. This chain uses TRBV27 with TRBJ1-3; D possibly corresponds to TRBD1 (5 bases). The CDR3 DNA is TGTGCCAGCAGAATTTTCGGGGGGAAAGGAAACACCATATATTTT. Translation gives CASRIFGGKGNTIYF.